These 28 T cell receptor beta chains were sequenced from one sample in a study of blood T cells in healthy people across ages. Next came a second PCR, run for about 6 to 11 cycles, which used a sample-barcoded 5' primer along with a J-beta primer mix. TCRdb re-called the 5' RACE reads with MiXCR, one entry per CDR3 protein. The sample yields around 1,000,000 distinct CDR3 sequences, roughly two fifths seen once. The sample was blood. The receptors shown here come from a man aged 18 to 30 in good health.

The V gene is TRBV7-8, the J gene TRBJ1-2, with D uncertain. The CDR3 covers 15 residues. Germline CDR1 and CDR2: SGHVS and FQNEAQ. Trimming pared 1 base from V and 4 bases from J, leaving 13 bases between. The CDR3 sequence: CASSLGEGGFYGYTF. DNA of the CDR3: TGTGCCAGCAGCTTAGGGGAAGGAGGATTCTATGGCTACACCTTC. Supplemented by reference TRBV7-8 and TRBJ1-2, the full variable domain reads GAGVSQSPRYKVAKRGQDVALRCDPISGHVSLFWYQQALGQGPEFLTYFQNEAQLDKSGLPSDRFFAERPEGSVSTLKIQRTQQEDSAVYLCASSLGEGGFYGYTFGSGTRLTVV.

This sequence joins TRBV20-1 and TRBJ2-5, with TRBD1 as a possible D gene (5 bases). There are 14 residues in the CDR3. Trimming shortened V by 0 bases and J by 11 bases, and 19 bases separated the two germline ends. Germline loops: CDR1 DFQATT, CDR2 SNEGSKA (reference sequence). DNA of the CDR3: TGCAGTGCTAGAGATCCCAGGGAATACAATGAGCAGTACTTC. It translates to CSARDPREYNEQYF.

The chain's CDR3 is CASSYSLRHGTIKETQYF. CDR3 coding DNA: TGTGCCAGCAGTTACTCCTTACGGCACGGGACTATAAAGGAGACCCAGTACTTC. This chain joins TRBV6-5 and TRBJ2-5; 7 positions match TRBD2. Germline values: CDR1 MNHEY, CDR2 SVGAGI. The CDR3 sequence is 18 residues long. The V and J ends lost 0 bases and 5 bases, in that order; junction bases with no gene match: 15.

This clonotype was seen more than once but under ten times. The V and J genes are TRBV6-4 and TRBJ2-1; 9 nucleotides match TRBD1. Germline values: CDR1 MRHNA, CDR2 SNTAGT. V shed 6 bases, J shed 8 bases, and the junction held 8 bases outside the gene matches. CDR3 length: 14 residues. CDR3 bases: TGTGCCAGCAGCGAACAGGGGGCCCTCCATGAGCAGTTCTTC. Protein product: CASSEQGALHEQFF.

This clonotype appeared a few times. The chain joins TRBV20-1 to TRBJ2-5, with a possible D match to TRBD2 (5 bases). From germline, CDR1 is DFQATT and CDR2 SNEGSKA (reference sequence). V gave up 5 bases and J gave up 3 bases, with 7 bases separating them. The CDR3 contains 11 residues. The CDR3 DNA sequence: TGCAGTGCTGGGGAGAAAGAGACCCAGTACTTC. Translating it yields CSAGEKETQYF.

The J gene is TRBJ2-3, the V gene TRBV10-3; 9 bases map to TRBD2. Germline V gives CDR1 ENHRY, CDR2 SYGVKD. Losses at the gene ends were 3 bases for V and 3 bases for J; bases not matched to a gene: 10. The CDR3 spans 17 residues. The CDR3 DNA follows: TGTGCCATCAGTGATCCCTCGCTAGCGGGGTTGACAGATACGCAGTATTTT. Translated, it gives CAISDPSLAGLTDTQYF.

The chain recombines TRBV19 with TRBJ1-5; D is perhaps TRBD1 (5 bases). Germline CDR1 and CDR2: LNHDA and SQIVND (reference sequence). The CDR3 covers 17 residues. Trimming cost V 6 bases and J 3 bases, with 21 bases left between them. The CDR3 loop reads CASSPRGGGELNQPQHF. CDR3 DNA: TGTGCCAGTAGCCCGCGGGGGGGTGGGGAACTCAATCAGCCCCAGCATTTT.

Concerning this clonotype: One end of the junction fails to match germline, which may point to a read error. The V call is TRBV6-2 or TRBV6-3, the J call TRBJ1-5; the match to TRBD1 covers 8 bases. The CDR3 runs 15 residues. Germline CDR1 MNHEY, CDR2 SVGEGT. The CDR3 sequence is CASSADRASNRPQHF. In DNA form, the CDR3 reads TGTGCCAGCAGTGCGGACAGGGCAAGCAATCGGCCCCAGCATTTT.

The chain combines TRBV9 with TRBJ2-3; 9 nucleotides agree with TRBD2. This CDR3 region has 20 residues. The germline V gene has CDR1 SGDLS and CDR2 YYNGEE. Trimming removed 3 bases from V and 0 bases from J; junction bases left unmatched: 17. The CDR3 reads CASSASLWSGGFFSTDTQYF. DNA of the CDR3: TGTGCCAGCAGCGCCAGCCTTTGGAGCGGGGGGTTCTTTAGCACAGATACGCAGTATTTT.

The sample holds a few counts of this clonotype. This chain joins TRBV9 and TRBJ1-2; no clear D. Trimming took off 4 bases at V and 6 bases at J, with 16 bases between the two ends. Germline values: CDR1 SGDLS, CDR2 YYNGEE. The CDR3 is 14 amino acids. The DNA of the CDR3 is TGTGCCAGCAGCCGTACTCCAGGCAGGAATGGCTACACCTTC. It is translated as CASSRTPGRNGYTF.

J is TRBJ1-1 and V is TRBV19; 7 positions match TRBD1. Germline CDR1 reads LNHDA; CDR2 reads SQIVND (reference sequence). The CDR3 spans 13 residues. V shed 10 bases and J 3 bases; nucleotides not matched to a gene: 8. The CDR3 DNA reads TGTGCCACGAAGGACAGGCCTTACACTGAAGCTTTCTTT. It yields the protein CATKDRPYTEAFF.

This clonotype was counted between two and nine times. The genes are TRBV7-2 and TRBJ2-4; 9 bases match TRBD2. The CDR3 extends over 16 amino acids. V lost 3 bases and J lost 0; bases outside the gene matches: 3. Germline values: CDR1 SGHTA, CDR2 FQGNSA. CDR3 nucleotides: TGTGCCAGCAGCTTGAGCGGGGGGCCAGCCAAAAACATTCAGTACTTC. It yields the protein CASSLSGGPAKNIQYF.

This clonotype was seen only a few times. The CDR3 is CSAREDSNQPQHF. For the CDR3, the DNA is TGCAGTGCTAGGGAAGATAGCAATCAGCCCCAGCATTTT. This chain joins TRBV20-1 and TRBJ1-5; D gene unclear. This CDR3 is 13 amino acids long. The germline CDR1 and CDR2 sequences are DFQATT and SNEGSKA (reference sequence). The V gene lost 3 bases and the J gene lost 0 bases, with 6 bases spanning the gap.

This clonotype was seen only a few times. The chain employs TRBV5-1 and TRBJ2-1, with D perhaps assigned TRBD1 or TRBD2 (5 bases each). This CDR3 contains 15 residues. The V end lost 5 bases, the J end lost 2 bases, and 14 bases lay between the germline ends. Germline assignment: CDR1 SGHRS and CDR2 YFSETQ. The CDR3 here is CASRPGLGAYNEQFF. DNA of the CDR3: TGCGCCAGCAGGCCGGGGCTTGGGGCCTACAATGAGCAGTTCTTC. Full variable domain (outside the CDR3, taken from reference TRBV5-1 and TRBJ2-1): KAGVTQTPRYLIKTRGQQVTLSCSPISGHRSVSWYQQTPGQGLQFLFEYFSETQRNKGNFPGRFSGRQFSNSRSEMNVSTLELGDSALYLCASRPGLGAYNEQFFGPGTRLTVL.

As regards this clonotype: At one end, the junction sequence differs from germline, possibly due to a read error. The V and J genes are TRBV7-9 and TRBJ1-4, with D possibly TRBD1 on 6 matching bases. The V gene's germline CDR1 is SEHNR and CDR2 FQNEAQ (reference sequence). This CDR3 has 16 amino acids. This CDR3 reads CTSSDRTDATNEKLFF. CDR3 nucleotide sequence: TGTACCAGCAGCGATAGGACAGACGCAACTAATGAAAAACTGTTTTTT.

This clonotype has just a few counts. This chain uses TRBV4-3 with TRBJ1-1, with D possibly TRBD1 on 6 matching bases. Germline lookup yields CDR1 LGHNA and CDR2 YSLEER. Deletions cut 3 bases from V and 6 bases from J, with 26 bases between. CDR3 length: 18 amino acids. The CDR3 sequence is CASSQSRGGRGIISEAFF. The CDR3 nucleotides are TGCGCCAGCAGCCAGTCCCGGGGGGGCCGGGGTATTATCTCTGAAGCTTTCTTT.

This clonotype was recorded many times. The gene calls are TRBV29-1 and TRBJ1-1; no definite D call. Germline V gives CDR1 SQVTM, CDR2 ANQGSEA. The CDR3 consists of 12 residues. V lost 4 bases and J lost 1, with 7 bases in between. CDR3 in amino acids: CSVAVPNTEAFF. CDR3 DNA sequence: TGCAGCGTTGCCGTTCCGAACACTGAAGCTTTCTTT.

Only a few counts were recorded for this clonotype. The gene calls are TRBV9 and TRBJ1-5; D uncertain. Trimming cost V 3 bases and J 0 bases, with 10 bases left between them. The CDR3 consists of 15 residues. The germline V gene has CDR1 SGDLS and CDR2 YYNGEE. The CDR3: CASSAGPYSNQPQHF. The CDR3 DNA sequence: TGTGCCAGCAGCGCGGGCCCCTATAGCAATCAGCCCCAGCATTTT.

The rearrangement links TRBV7-2 to TRBJ1-6; 7 bases are shared with TRBD1. V was clipped by 8 bases and J by 4 bases; unmatched bases: 5. Looked up from germline, CDR1 is SGHTA and CDR2 is FQGNSA. CDR3 size: 14 residues. The chain's CDR3 is CASGPGQYNSPLHF. CDR3 bases: TGTGCCAGCGGCCCGGGACAGTATAATTCACCCCTCCACTTT.

The chain joins TRBV18 to TRBJ2-5, with 9 bases lining up with TRBD1. The CDR3 covers 14 residues. V lost 4 bases to trimming and J lost 11 bases; unmatched junction nucleotides: 11. Germline V lookup: CDR1 KGHSH, CDR2 LQKENI. CDR3 DNA: TGTGCCAGCTCACGGGACAGGGAAACGATATGGCAGTACTTC. It specifies CASSRDRETIWQYF.

DNA for the CDR3: TGTGCCAGCAGTTTATCGTCCAGGGGACGCACAGATACGCAGTATTTT. This encodes CASSLSSRGRTDTQYF. J is TRBJ2-3 and V is TRBV27, with D possibly being TRBD1 (6 bases). V dropped 0 bases and J dropped 1 base, with 11 bases sitting between them. Germline assignment: CDR1 MNHEY and CDR2 SMNVEV (reference sequence). CDR3 length equals 16 residues.

This clonotype was found many times. This chain links TRBV18 with TRBJ1-2; D gene ambiguous. This CDR3 has 14 residues. Germline values: CDR1 KGHSH, CDR2 LQKENI. The V end lost 6 bases, the J end lost 0 bases, and 11 bases lay between the germline ends. CDR3 loop: CASSQDVPNYGYTF. CDR3 bases: TGTGCCAGCTCCCAAGACGTGCCTAACTATGGCTACACCTTC.

The J gene is TRBJ1-4, the V gene TRBV7-9; no clear D. The ends were cut back, 3 bases at V and 7 bases at J, with 12 bases in the middle. CDR1 is SEHNR and CDR2 is FQNEAQ in the germline V gene (reference sequence). The CDR3 has 14 amino acids. In DNA form, the CDR3 reads TGTGCCAGCAGCTTGAAGGGTGTTGGTGAAAAACTGTTTTTT. Translation: CASSLKGVGEKLFF. Using reference TRBV7-9 and TRBJ1-4 for the parts outside the CDR3, the full variable domain is DTGVSQNPRHKITKRGQNVTFRCDPISEHNRLYWYRQTLGQGPEFLTYFQNEAQLEKSRLLSDRFSAERPKGSFSTLEIQRTEQGDSAMYLCASSLKGVGEKLFFGSGTQLSVL.

This clonotype was observed a handful of times. The rearrangement joins TRBV7-2 to TRBJ2-3; D is unclear. V lost 1 base to trimming and J lost 4 bases, with 9 bases between them. The germline CDR1 and CDR2 sequences are SGHTA and FQGNSA. CDR3 length: 14 residues. Written as DNA, the CDR3 is TGTGCCAGCAGCTTAGATTCCTTTCCAGATACGCAGTATTTT. Protein sequence: CASSLDSFPDTQYF.

This chain uses TRBV6-5 with TRBJ1-1; a possible D gene is TRBD1 (5 bases). CDR3 length: 13 amino acids. From germline, CDR1 is MNHEY and CDR2 SVGAGI. As DNA, the CDR3 is TGTGCTTCCAGGGACCTAATGAACACTGAAGCTTTCTTT. It encodes CASRDLMNTEAFF.

The chain links TRBV14 to TRBJ2-5, with 7 bases matching TRBD2. This CDR3 has 19 amino acids. Trimming took 3 bases from V and 0 from J; bases not matched to a gene: 16. Germline lookup yields CDR1 SGHDN and CDR2 FVKESK. The CDR3 region has the DNA TGTGCCAGCAGCCAGAGGATCCGGGAGGAAGGGTGGTACCAAGAGACCCAGTACTTC. It is translated as CASSQRIREEGWYQETQYF.

CDR3 protein: CASSPRGFGNTIYF. The DNA for the CDR3 is TGTGCCAGCAGTCCTCGGGGATTTGGAAACACCATATATTTT. The rearrangement uses TRBV28 and TRBJ1-3; D is unresolved. Germline V lookup: CDR1 MDHEN, CDR2 SYDVKM. V lost 5 bases to trimming and J lost 3 bases, with 11 bases between them. The CDR3 runs to 14 residues.

This chain joins TRBV20-1 and TRBJ1-4; D is uncertain. The V gene's germline CDR1 is DFQATT and CDR2 SNEGSKA (reference sequence). This CDR3 region has 14 residues. Deletions cut 6 bases from V and 8 bases from J, with 19 bases between. CDR3 in amino acids: CSADGPDLGEKLFF. The CDR3 DNA reads as TGCAGTGCCGACGGGCCCGACCTGGGGGAAAAACTGTTTTTT.